What follows are 2 T cell receptor beta chains derived from one specimen sequenced in a study of blood T cell repertoires in COVID-19. Repertoires were generated with immunoSEQ multiplex PCR, while TCRdb's copy carries only in-frame clones and drops some. Of about 71,000 clones listed, approximately 89% are singletons. The sequencing input was peripheral blood. The source is a man aged 50 to 59 with active COVID-19.

This rearrangement joins TRBV6-5 to TRBJ2-3; 10 positions agree with TRBD1. This CDR3 is built from 15 residues. Germline V gene sequence: CDR1 MNHEY, CDR2 SVGAGI. Trimming removed 6 bases from V and 1 base from J; junction bases left unmatched: 4. CDR3 sequence: CASRTGTGGTDTQYF. Here the CDR3 DNA reads TGTGCCAGCAGGACCGGGACAGGGGGCACAGATACGCAGTATTTT.

This clone was counted a single time. The CDR3 loop is CASSGAGGYNEQFF. CDR3 DNA: TGTGCCAGCAGCGGCGCGGGGGGGTACAATGAGCAGTTCTTC. This chain links TRBV6-2 or TRBV6-3 with TRBJ2-1; TRBD2 matches 9 bases. Germline loops: CDR1 MNHEY, CDR2 SVGEGT. The CDR3 totals 14 residues. Trimming at V came to 6 bases and at J to 4 bases, leaving 4 bases not matched to a gene.